Shown below are 6 T cell receptor beta chains from a single sample sequenced in a study of vaccination and CD4 T cells after COVID-19. Sequencing of the DNA from cultured CD4+ T cells was carried out with the Oncomine TCR Beta short-read assay. Using its own MiXCR run on the PCR reads, TCRdb lists one record per CDR3 protein. The sample lists about 11,000 distinct CDR3 sequences, about 75% seen once, with 10% to 13% in the top ten. The treatment: approximately 11-day PBMC culture with coronavirus spike peptide pools or control peptides (ViraFEST assay). The antigens of these receptors remain unknown. Source material: CD4+ T cells from blood, cultured in vitro. Receptors originate from a human donor who had recovered from COVID-19.

V is TRBV10-1 and J is TRBJ1-5, with a possible D match to TRBD1 (5 bases). CDR1 is WNHNN, CDR2 SYGVQD, per germline (reference sequence). V gave up 3 bases and J gave up 9 bases, with 15 bases separating them. CDR3 size: 14 residues. CDR3 sequence (DNA): TGCGCCAGCAGTGAATTTTCCCGTGGGGGGCCCCAGCATTTT. It translates to CASSEFSRGGPQHF.

This chain joins TRBV5-5 and TRBJ1-2; 8 nucleotides align to TRBD1. Unmatched junction bases numbered 1, after V lost 3 bases and J lost 3 bases. The V gene's germline CDR1 is SGHKS and CDR2 YYEKEE (reference sequence). The CDR3 covers 13 residues. The CDR3 loop is CASSSTGDYGYTF. The CDR3 DNA is TGTGCCAGCAGCTCGACAGGGGACTATGGCTACACCTTC.

The chain couples TRBV19 to TRBJ1-1, with D tentatively TRBD1 (5 bases). The CDR3 covers 13 residues. V was shortened by 3 bases and J by 7 bases, with 12 bases between the two germline ends. Germline-derived CDR1 and CDR2 are LNHDA and SQIVND (reference sequence). The CDR3 region is CASSITRQYEAFF. The CDR3 DNA sequence: TGTGCCAGTAGTATTACGCGACAGTATGAAGCTTTCTTT.

This rearrangement joins TRBV6-1 to TRBJ1-2; TRBD1 agrees at 11 bases. The CDR3 has 14 residues. Germline V gene lookup returns CDR1 MNHNS and CDR2 SASEGT. Trimming removed 6 bases from V and 4 bases from J; junction bases left unmatched: 4. The CDR3: CASRGTGGFYGYTF. CDR3 coding DNA: TGTGCCAGCAGAGGGACAGGGGGTTTCTATGGCTACACCTTC.

This clonotype was detected only a few times. The chain recombines TRBV11-1 with TRBJ2-2; 7 bases are shared with TRBD2. Germline V gene data show CDR1 as SGHAT and CDR2 as FQDESV (reference sequence). V trimming: 4 bases; J trimming: 4 bases; junction bases outside the gene matches: 6. CDR3 length: 15 residues. The CDR3 protein is CASSSAGVVTGELFF. CDR3 nucleotides: TGTGCCAGCAGCTCTGCGGGGGTGGTCACCGGGGAGCTGTTTTTT.

The V and J genes are TRBV2 and TRBJ2-7, with D possibly being TRBD1 (6 bases). Germline CDR1 SNHLY, CDR2 FYNNEI. CDR3 size: 13 residues. V lost 6 bases and J 3 bases, leaving 12 bases between the germline ends. The chain's CDR3 is CASRDTGNYEQYF. The DNA of the CDR3 is TGTGCCAGCAGAGATACAGGGAACTACGAGCAGTACTTC.